The present T cell receptor beta chain was sequenced within a study of shared clonotypes between healthy human individuals. The CDR3 runs 16 residues. V was trimmed by 2 bases and J by 4 bases, leaving 15 bases between them. It was CD45RO-negative cells, positively selected for CCR7, that made up naive CD8 cells, with terminally differentiated effector memory CD45RA+ cells excluded. Generated by immunoSEQ multiplex PCR, the TCRdb table keeps only in-frame clones and is missing some. The data show about 2.1 million clones, about 94% seen once. The receptor was isolated from a man aged 18 to 29 in good health. Some clones in this sample may be carry-over from other donors' samples. The rearrangement joins TRBV5-3 to TRBJ2-2; a possible D gene is TRBD1 (6 bases). TRBV5-3 is recorded as an ORF, its role being uncertain. Sequencing input: naive CD8+ T cells from PBMCs. CDR3 residues: CARSFRQEFGTGELFF. CDR3 nucleotide sequence: TGTGCCAGAAGCTTTAGACAGGAGTTTGGCACCGGGGAGCTGTTTTTT.